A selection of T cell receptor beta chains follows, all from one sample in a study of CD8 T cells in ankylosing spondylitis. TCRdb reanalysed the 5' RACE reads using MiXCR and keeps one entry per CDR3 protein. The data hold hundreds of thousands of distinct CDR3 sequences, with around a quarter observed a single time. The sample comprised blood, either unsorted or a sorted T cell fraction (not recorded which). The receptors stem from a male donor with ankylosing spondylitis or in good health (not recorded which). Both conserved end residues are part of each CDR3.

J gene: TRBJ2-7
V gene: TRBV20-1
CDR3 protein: CSAKKAGGPYEQYF

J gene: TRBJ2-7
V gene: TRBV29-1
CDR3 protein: CSVAQGTLGYEQYF

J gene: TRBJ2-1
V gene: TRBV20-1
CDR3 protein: CSASEAGGRDEQFF

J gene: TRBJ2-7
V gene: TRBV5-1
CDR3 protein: CASSKSGGSEQYF

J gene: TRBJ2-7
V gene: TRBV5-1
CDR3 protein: CASSSDRYTYEQYF

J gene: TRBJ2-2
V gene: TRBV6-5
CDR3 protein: CASSYGTLTGELFF

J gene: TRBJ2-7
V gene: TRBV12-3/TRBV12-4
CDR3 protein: CASSPLADSYEQYF

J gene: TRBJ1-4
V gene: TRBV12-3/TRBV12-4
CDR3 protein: CASSSGGQEKLFF

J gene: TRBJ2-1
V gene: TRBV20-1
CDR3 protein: CSARGRGTSGRSSYNEQFF

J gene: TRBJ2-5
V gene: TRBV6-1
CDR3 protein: CASRARREETQYF

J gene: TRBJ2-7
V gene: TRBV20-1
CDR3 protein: CSAGRVSSYEQYF

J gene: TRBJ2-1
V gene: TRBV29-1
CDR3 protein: CSVGAGGPSEQFF

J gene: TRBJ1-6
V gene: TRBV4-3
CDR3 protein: CASSRDRAYNSPLHF

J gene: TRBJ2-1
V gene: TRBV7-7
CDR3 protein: CASSKDRGLNNEQFF

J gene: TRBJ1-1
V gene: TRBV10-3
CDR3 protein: CAINPTGEDTEAFF

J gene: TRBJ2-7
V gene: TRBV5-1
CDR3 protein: CASSPPGQGRSYEQYF